This note documents a single T cell receptor beta chain sequence. Its matching antigen is unknown. This sample stems from a study of cytomegalovirus exposure and HLA in healthy donors. Study-wide points: Sequencing likely caused a cluster of highly shared sequence variants. The study listed approximately 160 cytomegalovirus-associated TCR beta chains.

Though nominally healthy at sampling, donors likely had unrecorded immune exposures. 13 Jbeta primers and 60 Vbeta primers were used for the PCR. Sequencing was performed with immunoSEQ multiplex PCR; in TCRdb, only in-frame clones are kept and a portion is missing. The sample includes fewer than 150,000 clones, approximately 71% seen only once; the top ten take approximately 5%. The TCR originated in a woman between 45 and 60 years old in good health and CMV-seronegative. The specimen was PBMCs.

In DNA, the CDR3 is TGTGCCAGCAGCTTTAGCGGGGGCAACCAAGAGACCCAGTACTTC. It codes for CASSFSGGNQETQYF. The V and J genes are TRBV7-6 and TRBJ2-5, with TRBD2 matching over 9 bases. The length of the CDR3 is 15 residues. CDR1 is SGHVS, CDR2 FNYEAQ, per germline. With 3 bases clipped from V and 0 bases from J, the junction kept 2 bases outside the gene matches. The complete variable domain, with remaining parts taken from reference TRBV7-6 and TRBJ2-5, reads GAGVSQSPRYKVTKRGQDVALRCDPISGHVSLYWYRQALGQGPEFLTYFNYEAQQDKSGLPNDRFSAERPEGSISTLTIQRTEQRDSAMYRCASSFSGGNQETQYFGPGTRLLVL.